The 29 T cell receptor beta chains below were found in one sample sequenced in a study of CD8+CD57+ T cells in acquired aplastic anemia. TCR beta VDJ and CDR3 were profiled, and genomic DNA was the template. Via MiXCR, TCRdb re-called the reads, giving one row per CDR3 protein. The sample contains more than 150,000 distinct CDR3 sequences, nearly 50% of which appear only once. CD8+CD57+ cell expansion, shown by flow cytometry, had occurred in the patients selected for sequencing. The sequencing input was sorted CD4+, CD8+, or CD8+CD57+ T cells (not recorded which) from PBMCs. Receptors originate from a human donor with aplastic anemia.

This clonotype was seen only a few times. V gene TRBV5-1 combines with J gene TRBJ2-5; D possibly corresponds to TRBD2 (6 bases). Germline V gene sequence: CDR1 SGHRS, CDR2 YFSETQ. This CDR3 comprises 14 residues. V was clipped by 4 bases and J by 2 bases, with 12 bases between them. The CDR3 reads CASSRLGGQETQYF. In nucleotides, the CDR3 is TGCGCCAGCAGCCGCCTGGGGGGTCAAGAGACCCAGTACTTC.

This clonotype was seen many times. The CDR3 sequence is CASNRGTTGELFF. The CDR3 DNA is TGTGCCAGCAACCGAGGTACTACCGGGGAGCTGTTTTTT. The rearrangement uses TRBV6-1 and TRBJ2-2; D remains ambiguous. V was pared by 7 bases and J by 5 bases, with 11 bases between. The CDR3 sequence is 13 residues long. Germline V gene data show CDR1 as MNHNS and CDR2 as SASEGT.

The chain carries TRBV20-1 and TRBJ2-7, with D possibly TRBD2 on 5 matching bases. The length of the CDR3 is 12 residues. The V end lost 2 bases, the J end lost 6 bases, and 11 bases lay between the germline ends. From germline, CDR1 is DFQATT and CDR2 SNEGSKA (reference sequence). CDR3 protein: CSARFGISEQYF. The CDR3 coding sequence is TGCAGTGCTAGATTCGGGATTAGCGAGCAGTACTTC.

This sequence joins TRBV2 and TRBJ2-1; TRBD1 agrees at 8 bases. Germline lookup yields CDR1 SNHLY and CDR2 FYNNEI. CDR3 length: 13 residues. V was pared by 7 bases and J by 5 bases, with 4 bases of the junction left unmatched. The CDR3 coding sequence is TGTGCCAGCACAAGGGACAGGAACAATGAGCAGTTCTTC. It yields the protein CASTRDRNNEQFF.

This clonotype was seen ten or more times. The genes are TRBV20-1 and TRBJ2-3; maybe TRBD2 (6 bases). Per germline, CDR1 DFQATT and CDR2 SNEGSKA (reference sequence). The CDR3 length is 17 residues. V was cut by 3 bases and J by 0 bases, with 19 bases left in between. CDR3 nucleotides: TGCAGTGCTAGTAAACGGGACTTCTCTTCTAGCACAGATACGCAGTATTTT. Amino acid sequence: CSASKRDFSSSTDTQYF.

A note on this clonotype: A clone one base away is much larger, so this may be a read error. The V and J genes are TRBV19 and TRBJ1-5; 9 nucleotides match TRBD1. The CDR3 extends over 16 amino acids. The ends lost 3 bases at V and 4 bases at J; junction bases unmatched: 7. Germline V gene lookup returns CDR1 LNHDA and CDR2 SQIVND (reference sequence). In nucleotides, the CDR3 is TGTGCCAGTAGTATGACGGACAGGGGAGGAAATCAGCCCCAGCATTTT. As protein: CASSMTDRGGNQPQHF.

The genes are TRBV10-2 and TRBJ1-6; D ambiguous. The germline V gene encodes CDR1 WSHSY and CDR2 SAAADI. Trimming shortened V by 0 bases and J by 8 bases, and 17 bases separated the two germline ends. This CDR3 has 17 amino acids. This chain's CDR3 is CASSESGVWVFDSPLHF. The CDR3, as DNA: TGCGCCAGCAGTGAGTCCGGGGTGTGGGTTTTCGATTCACCCCTCCACTTT.

This clonotype was detected ten times or more. The chain joins TRBV2 to TRBJ1-6; possibly TRBD1 for D (5 bases). V shed 5 bases and J shed 6 bases, with 11 bases lying between them. This CDR3 is 14 amino acids long. Germline V gene lookup returns CDR1 SNHLY and CDR2 FYNNEI. The CDR3 sequence: CASSTQGSNSPLHF. For the CDR3, the DNA is TGTGCCAGCAGTACGCAGGGTAGTAATTCACCCCTCCACTTT.

The chain has TRBV5-1 and TRBJ2-2, with D possibly being TRBD2 (6 bases). Trimming left V 4 bases short and J 2 bases short, with 15 bases between. In germline, CDR1 is SGHRS, CDR2 YFSETQ. There are 16 residues in the CDR3. This chain's CDR3 is CASSVRSGVNTGELFF. In DNA form, the CDR3 reads TGCGCCAGCAGCGTTCGGTCGGGAGTTAACACCGGGGAGCTGTTTTTT.

The rearrangement links TRBV19 to TRBJ1-2; TRBD1 is a possible D gene (5 bases). The CDR3 length is 14 residues. V lost 5 bases to trimming and J lost 4 bases, with 14 bases between them. In germline, CDR1 is LNHDA, CDR2 SQIVND (reference sequence). CDR3 bases: TGTGCCAGTAGTCCTGGACAAGCACTCTATGGCTACACCTTC. This sequence encodes CASSPGQALYGYTF.

A note on this clonotype: One base away lies a much larger clone, so this may be a sequencing read error. The chain recombines TRBV4-1 with TRBJ2-3; a weak D match, TRBD1 (6 bases). In germline, CDR1 is MGHRA, CDR2 YSYEKL. The CDR3 is 15 amino acids. The CDR3 coding sequence is TGCGCCAGCAGCCAAGAGGGCCACAGGACAGAAACGCAGTATTTT. The encoded protein is CASSQEGHRTETQYF.

The chain employs TRBV15 and TRBJ1-6; D uncertain. The germline V and J ends were trimmed by 3 bases and 10 bases, with 10 bases remaining between them. The CDR3 is 13 residues long. Per germline, CDR1 LNHNV and CDR2 YYDKDF (reference sequence). CDR3 coding DNA: TGTGCCACCAGCAGGACCGGGCCATCACCCCTCCACTTT. It encodes CATSRTGPSPLHF.

This clonotype occurred once. The chain uses TRBV5-1 and TRBJ2-7; D might be TRBD1 (5 bases). The CDR3 totals 13 residues. Germline CDR1 reads SGHRS; CDR2 reads YFSETQ. V was clipped by 5 bases and J by 2 bases, with 11 bases between them. In nucleotides, the CDR3 is TGCGCCAGCAGGGCACAGGTGACCTACGAGCAGTACTTC. The encoded protein is CASRAQVTYEQYF.

This clonotype showed up just once. Given the absence of the conserved phenylalanine or tryptophan at the CDR3 end, a read error is likely. The chain recombines TRBV4-1 with TRBJ2-7, with 7 bases fitting TRBD1. The germline gives CDR1 MGHRA, CDR2 YSYEKL. V shed 1 base and J 5 bases; nucleotides not matched to a gene: 5. The CDR3 length is 14 residues. The CDR3 DNA follows: TGCGCCAGCAGCCAAGGGCAGGGGGTCGACGAGCAGTACTCC. Translation: CASSQGQGVDEQYS.

This clonotype has ten or more counts. This chain uses TRBV19 with TRBJ1-2; 12 bases line up with TRBD1. V shed 5 bases and J 7 bases; nucleotides not matched to a gene: 5. CDR1 and CDR2 (germline): LNHDA, SQIVND (reference sequence). The CDR3 runs 14 residues. The CDR3 protein is CASSGTGGAGGYTF. The CDR3 DNA follows: TGTGCCAGTAGTGGGACAGGGGGCGCAGGTGGCTACACCTTC.

V is TRBV2 and J is TRBJ2-5; 9 nucleotides line up with TRBD1. The J segment lost 1 base and the V segment lost 8 bases, leaving 8 bases of the junction unmatched. The CDR3 totals 15 residues. Germline V gene sequence: CDR1 SNHLY, CDR2 FYNNEI. CDR3: CASVEGTGSQETQYF. The CDR3 DNA reads as TGTGCCAGCGTTGAAGGGACAGGGAGCCAAGAGACCCAGTACTTC. The full variable domain, completed using reference TRBV2 and TRBJ2-5, is EPEVTQTPSHQVTQMGQEVILRCVPISNHLYFYWYRQILGQKVEFLVSFYNNEISEKSEIFDDQFSVERPDGSNFTLKIRSTKLEDSAMYFCASVEGTGSQETQYFGPGTRLLVL.

In its sample, this clonotype was seen once. This may come from a read error, since a much larger clone is one base off. This chain connects TRBV10-3 to TRBJ1-1, with D unresolved. The CDR3 is made up of 9 amino acids. V was trimmed by 10 bases and J by 11 bases, leaving 11 bases between them. Germline V gene lookup returns CDR1 ENHRY and CDR2 SYGVKD. Written as DNA, the CDR3 is TGTGCCAGCGGTTATGGGGCTTTCTTT. Protein product: CASGYGAFF.

The rearrangement uses TRBV5-1 and TRBJ1-1, with D perhaps matching TRBD1 (6 bases). The CDR3 has 12 residues. V was clipped by 6 bases and J by 1 base, with 7 bases between them. Per germline, CDR1 SGHRS and CDR2 YFSETQ. The CDR3 nucleotides are TGCGCCAGCAAACAGGGGAACACTGAAGCTTTCTTT. Encoded protein: CASKQGNTEAFF.

The chain combines TRBV20-1 with TRBJ2-3; D possibly matches TRBD1 or TRBD2 (5 bases each). The CDR3 loop spans 18 amino acids. Germline-derived CDR1 and CDR2 are DFQATT and SNEGSKA (reference sequence). V lost 0 bases and J lost 1, with 20 bases in between. CDR3 amino acids: CSARDLVAWGLGTDTQYF. DNA of the CDR3: TGCAGTGCTAGAGATCTCGTTGCGTGGGGGTTGGGCACAGATACGCAGTATTTT.

About this clonotype itself: This sequence may be a read error, since a much larger clone differs from it by one base. CDR3 DNA: TGTGCCAGCAGCCCGGGGGGGGGACCCTACGGGCAGTACTTC. It encodes CASSPGGGPYGQYF. This chain uses TRBV5-6 with TRBJ2-7; 8 bases are a match to TRBD2. In germline, CDR1 is SGHDT, CDR2 YYEEEE. CDR3 length: 14 amino acids.

This clonotype appeared a single time. The chain couples TRBV3-1 to TRBJ1-2, with D perhaps TRBD1 (6 bases). This CDR3 region has 14 residues. The V end lost 0 bases, the J end lost 8 bases, and 13 bases lay between the germline ends. Germline values: CDR1 LGHDT, CDR2 YNNKEL (reference sequence). The CDR3 nucleotides read TGTGCCAGCAGCCAAGAAGGGGGGATAAGAGGCTACACCTTC. Translated, it gives CASSQEGGIRGYTF.

The chain joins TRBV19 to TRBJ2-7, with 9 nucleotides matching TRBD1. With 6 bases clipped from V and 1 base from J, the junction kept 1 base outside the gene matches. The CDR3 spans 13 residues. Germline V gives CDR1 LNHDA, CDR2 SQIVND (reference sequence). The CDR3 coding sequence is TGTGCCAGTAGGGGACAGGGATCCTACGAGCAGTACTTC. Its translation: CASRGQGSYEQYF.

Comment on this clonotype: A much larger clone lies a single base off, so this may be a read error. The chain couples TRBV5-1 to TRBJ2-2, with a possible D match to TRBD2 (5 bases). Trimming pared 7 bases from V and 1 base from J, leaving 11 bases between. Germline CDR1 reads SGHRS; CDR2 reads YFSETQ. The CDR3 extends over 14 amino acids. CDR3 coding DNA: TGCGCCAGCGGGCCTCGGGAGAACACCGGGGAGCTGTTTTTT. It specifies CASGPRENTGELFF.

The gene calls are TRBV25-1 and TRBJ2-1; 10 nucleotides align to TRBD2. Germline V gene lookup returns CDR1 MGHDK and CDR2 SYGVNS. There are 15 residues in the CDR3. Trimming removed 4 bases from V and 5 bases from J; junction bases left unmatched: 5. The CDR3 region has the DNA TGTGCCAGCAGTGCTCTAGCGGGGGTCCACAATGAGCAGTTCTTC. Amino acids: CASSALAGVHNEQFF.

This clonotype was seen more than once but under ten times. This rearrangement joins TRBV15 to TRBJ1-3, with D possibly being TRBD1 (6 bases). CDR1 is LNHNV and CDR2 is YYDKDF in the germline V gene (reference sequence). This CDR3 is built from 15 residues. V was pared by 3 bases and J by 3 bases, with 12 bases between. CDR3 bases: TGTGCCACCAGCAGGGAAACAGGGATTGGAAACACCATATATTTT. It encodes CATSRETGIGNTIYF.

This clonotype has a count of ten or more. The rearrangement joins TRBV7-2 to TRBJ2-3; D is uncertain. This CDR3 has 13 amino acids. V gave up 5 bases and J gave up 3 bases, with 9 bases separating them. The V gene's germline CDR1 is SGHTA and CDR2 FQGNSA. CDR3 DNA sequence: TGTGCCAGCAGCACCCGACCTACAGATACGCAGTATTTT. This sequence encodes CASSTRPTDTQYF.

This clonotype was detected many times. The chain has TRBV6-2 or TRBV6-3 and TRBJ2-1, with D unresolved. The V and J ends lost 6 bases and 9 bases respectively, with 18 bases between them. The CDR3 contains 14 residues. Germline loops: CDR1 MNHEY, CDR2 SVGEGT. The CDR3 protein is CASRSAVGRVEQFF. CDR3 bases: TGTGCCAGCAGGTCCGCCGTGGGTCGGGTTGAGCAGTTCTTC.

In this sample, this clonotype turned up many times. The V gene is TRBV19, the J gene TRBJ1-5, with D hard to call. V was cut by 5 bases and J by 6 bases, with 8 bases left in between. Germline V gives CDR1 LNHDA, CDR2 SQIVND (reference sequence). The CDR3 runs 12 residues. The CDR3 nucleotides are TGTGCCAGTAGTCGTCAGGTTCAGCCCCAGCATTTT. It translates to CASSRQVQPQHF.

CDR3: CARKHGQGYEQYF. For the CDR3, the DNA is TGTGCCAGAAAACACGGACAGGGCTACGAGCAGTACTTC. The chain is built from TRBV19 and TRBJ2-7, with 8 bases that match TRBD1. Per the germline V gene, CDR1 is LNHDA and CDR2 is SQIVND (reference sequence). V gave up 9 bases and J gave up 3 bases; unmatched junction bases: 7. The CDR3 is made up of 13 amino acids.